The 4 T cell receptor beta chains below all came from one sample that was sequenced in a study of blood T cells in healthy people across ages. Next came a second PCR, run for about 6 to 12 cycles, which used a sample-barcoded 5' primer along with a J-beta primer mix. In TCRdb, the 5' RACE reads were re-called with MiXCR into one record per CDR3 protein. Among approximately 800,000 distinct CDR3 sequences listed, around three fifths were seen once. Sequenced input: blood. The receptors were gathered from a man aged 40-50 years in good health.

The gene calls are TRBV7-9 and TRBJ2-1; 7 nucleotides agree with TRBD1. J gave up 7 bases and V 6 bases, and 9 bases lay outside the gene matches. CDR3 length equals 14 residues. In germline, CDR1 is SEHNR, CDR2 FQNEAQ (reference sequence). The CDR3: CASSIGTGVNEQFF. DNA of the CDR3: TGTGCCAGCAGTATAGGTACAGGGGTTAATGAGCAGTTCTTC. Using reference TRBV7-9 and TRBJ2-1 for the parts outside the CDR3, the full variable domain is DTGVSQNPRHKITKRGQNVTFRCDPISEHNRLYWYRQTLGQGPEFLTYFQNEAQLEKSRLLSDRFSAERPKGSFSTLEIQRTEQGDSAMYLCASSIGTGVNEQFFGPGTRLTVL.

This clonotype is a singleton in its sample. One end of the junction is discordant with germline, which a read error may explain. V usage is TRBV3-1 and J usage is TRBJ2-1, with 8 bases identical to TRBD2. CDR1 and CDR2 from the germline V gene are LGHDT and YNNKEL (reference sequence). There are 15 residues in the CDR3. CDR3 protein: CACSTSGYSRTEQFF. The CDR3 nucleotides read TGTGCCTGCAGCACTAGCGGATACAGTCGAACTGAGCAGTTCTTC.

This clonotype has only a few counts. The chain recombines TRBV20-1 with TRBJ2-1; D perhaps matches TRBD2 (6 bases). The germline V and J ends were trimmed by 0 bases and 2 bases, with 17 bases remaining between them. Germline CDR1 is DFQATT and CDR2 is SNEGSKA (reference sequence). This CDR3 is 17 amino acids long. CDR3 coding DNA: TGCAGTGCTAGAGAGCTGCCCAGCGGGTGGGCCTACAATGAGCAGTTCTTC. Residues: CSARELPSGWAYNEQFF.

The V call is TRBV11-2, the J call TRBJ2-5, with D possibly being TRBD2 (5 bases). Trimming took off 5 bases at V and 2 bases at J, with 15 bases between the two ends. The CDR3 spans 15 residues. Germline CDR1 and CDR2: SGHAT and FQNNGV. CDR3 loop: CASSPGTPGQETQYF. CDR3 coding DNA: TGTGCCAGCAGCCCCGGTACCCCGGGACAAGAGACCCAGTACTTC.